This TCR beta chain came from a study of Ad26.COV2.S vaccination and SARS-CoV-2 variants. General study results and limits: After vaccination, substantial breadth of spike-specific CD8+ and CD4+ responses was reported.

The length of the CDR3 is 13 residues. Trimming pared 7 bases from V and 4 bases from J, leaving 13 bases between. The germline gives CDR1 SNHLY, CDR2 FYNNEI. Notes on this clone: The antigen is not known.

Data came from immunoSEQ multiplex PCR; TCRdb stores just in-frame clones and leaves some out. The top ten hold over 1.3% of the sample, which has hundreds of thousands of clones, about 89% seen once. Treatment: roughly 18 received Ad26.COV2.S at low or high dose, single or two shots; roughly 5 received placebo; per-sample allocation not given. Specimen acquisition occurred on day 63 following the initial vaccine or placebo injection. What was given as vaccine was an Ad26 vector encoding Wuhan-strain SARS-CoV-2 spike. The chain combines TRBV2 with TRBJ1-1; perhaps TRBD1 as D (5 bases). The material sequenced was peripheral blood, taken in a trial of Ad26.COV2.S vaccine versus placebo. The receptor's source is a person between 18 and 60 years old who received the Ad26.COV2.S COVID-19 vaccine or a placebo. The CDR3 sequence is CASTNWGGTEAFF. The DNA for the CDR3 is TGTGCCAGCACCAATTGGGGGGGCACTGAAGCTTTCTTT.